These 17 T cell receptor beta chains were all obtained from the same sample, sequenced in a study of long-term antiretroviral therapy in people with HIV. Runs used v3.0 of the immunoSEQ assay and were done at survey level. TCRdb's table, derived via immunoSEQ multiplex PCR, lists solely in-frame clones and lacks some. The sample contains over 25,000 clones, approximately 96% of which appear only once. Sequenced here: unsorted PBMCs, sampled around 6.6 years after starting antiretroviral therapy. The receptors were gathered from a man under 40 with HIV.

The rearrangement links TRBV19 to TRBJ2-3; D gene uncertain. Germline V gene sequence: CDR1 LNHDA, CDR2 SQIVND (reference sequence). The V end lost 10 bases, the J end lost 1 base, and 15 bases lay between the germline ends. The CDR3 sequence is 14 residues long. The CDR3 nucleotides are TGTGCCACCCGTCCGCGGCTGGGCACAGATACGCAGTATTTT. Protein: CATRPRLGTDTQYF.

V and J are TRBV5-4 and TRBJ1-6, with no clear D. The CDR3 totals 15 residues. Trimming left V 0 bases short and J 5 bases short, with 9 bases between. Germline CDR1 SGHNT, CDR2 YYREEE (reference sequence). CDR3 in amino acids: CASSLGQLDNSPLHF. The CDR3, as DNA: TGTGCCAGCAGCTTGGGGCAGCTCGATAATTCACCCCTCCACTTT.

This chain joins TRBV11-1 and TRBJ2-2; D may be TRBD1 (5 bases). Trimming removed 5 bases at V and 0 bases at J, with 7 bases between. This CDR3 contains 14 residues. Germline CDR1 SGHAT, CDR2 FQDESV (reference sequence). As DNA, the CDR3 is TGTGCCAGCAGCCAGACAGCGAACACCGGGGAGCTGTTTTTT. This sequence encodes CASSQTANTGELFF.

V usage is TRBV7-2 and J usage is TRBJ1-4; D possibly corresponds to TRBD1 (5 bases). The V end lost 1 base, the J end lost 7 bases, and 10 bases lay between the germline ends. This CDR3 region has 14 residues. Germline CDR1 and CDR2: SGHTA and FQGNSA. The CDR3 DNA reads TGTGCCAGCAGCTTAGGTGGGGGTTTTGAAAAACTGTTTTTT. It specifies CASSLGGGFEKLFF.

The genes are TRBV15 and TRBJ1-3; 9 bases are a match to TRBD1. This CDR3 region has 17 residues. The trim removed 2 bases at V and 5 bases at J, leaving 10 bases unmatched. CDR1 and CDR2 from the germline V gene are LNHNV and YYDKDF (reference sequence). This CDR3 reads CATSRLYPGTGRNTIYF. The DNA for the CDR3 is TGTGCCACCAGCAGACTATACCCCGGGACAGGGAGAAACACCATATATTTT.

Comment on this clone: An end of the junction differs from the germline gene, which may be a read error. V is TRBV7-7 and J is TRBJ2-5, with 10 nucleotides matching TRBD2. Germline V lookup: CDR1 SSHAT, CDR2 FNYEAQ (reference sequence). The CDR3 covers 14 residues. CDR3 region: CASSTGTSEETQYF. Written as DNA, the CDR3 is TGTGCTAGCAGCACCGGGACTAGCGAAGAGACCCAGTACTTC.

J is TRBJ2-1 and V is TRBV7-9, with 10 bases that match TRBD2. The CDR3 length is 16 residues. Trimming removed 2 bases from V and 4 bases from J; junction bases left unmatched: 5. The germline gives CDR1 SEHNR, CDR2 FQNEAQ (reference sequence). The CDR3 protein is CASSLRVAGGYNEQFF. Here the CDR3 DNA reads TGTGCCAGCAGCTTACGCGTAGCGGGGGGATACAATGAGCAGTTCTTC.

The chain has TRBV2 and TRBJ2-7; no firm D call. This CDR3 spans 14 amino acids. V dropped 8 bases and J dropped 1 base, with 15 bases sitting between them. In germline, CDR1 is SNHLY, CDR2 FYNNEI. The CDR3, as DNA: TGTGCCAGCCGGTCCCGGGTCGCATCCTACGAGCAGTACTTC. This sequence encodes CASRSRVASYEQYF. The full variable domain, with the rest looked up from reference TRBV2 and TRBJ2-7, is EPEVTQTPSHQVTQMGQEVILRCVPISNHLYFYWYRQILGQKVEFLVSFYNNEISEKSEIFDDQFSVERPDGSNFTLKIRSTKLEDSAMYFCASRSRVASYEQYFGPGTRLTVT.

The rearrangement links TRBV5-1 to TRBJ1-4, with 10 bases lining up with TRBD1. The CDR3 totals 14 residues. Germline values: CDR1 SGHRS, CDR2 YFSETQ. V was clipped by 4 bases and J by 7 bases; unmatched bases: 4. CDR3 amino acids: CASSQGTGVEKLFF. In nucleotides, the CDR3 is TGCGCCAGCAGCCAGGGGACAGGGGTTGAAAAACTGTTTTTT. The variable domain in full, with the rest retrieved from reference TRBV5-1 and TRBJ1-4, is KAGVTQTPRYLIKTRGQQVTLSCSPISGHRSVSWYQQTPGQGLQFLFEYFSETQRNKGNFPGRFSGRQFSNSRSEMNVSTLELGDSALYLCASSQGTGVEKLFFGSGTQLSVL.

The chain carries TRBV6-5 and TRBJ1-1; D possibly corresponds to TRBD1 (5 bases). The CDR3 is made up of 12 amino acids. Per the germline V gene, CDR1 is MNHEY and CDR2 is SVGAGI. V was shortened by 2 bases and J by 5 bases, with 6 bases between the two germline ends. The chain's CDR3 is CASSYGGTEAFF. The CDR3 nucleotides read TGTGCCAGCAGTTACGGGGGGACTGAAGCTTTCTTT.

The CDR3 sequence is CASSLDRGLDQETQYF. CDR3 nucleotide sequence: TGTGCCAGCAGCTTAGACAGGGGACTGGACCAAGAGACCCAGTACTTC. The V call is TRBV7-9, the J call TRBJ2-5; possibly TRBD1 for D (7 bases). Trimming shortened V by 1 base and J by 0 bases, and 12 bases separated the two germline ends. Germline V gene sequence: CDR1 SEHNR, CDR2 FQNEAQ (reference sequence). This CDR3 region has 16 residues.

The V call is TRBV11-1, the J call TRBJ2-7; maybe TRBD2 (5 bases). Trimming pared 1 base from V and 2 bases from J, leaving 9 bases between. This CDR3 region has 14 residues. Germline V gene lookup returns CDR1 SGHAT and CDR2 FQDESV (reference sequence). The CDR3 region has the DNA TGTGCCAGCAGCTTAGAGGGAGAACCCTACGAGCAGTACTTC. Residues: CASSLEGEPYEQYF.

The CDR3 reads CASSSIVDYGYTF. As DNA, the CDR3 is TGTGCCAGCAGCTCCATAGTGGACTATGGCTACACCTTC. The chain carries TRBV5-6 and TRBJ1-2; unclear D gene. Germline CDR1 reads SGHDT; CDR2 reads YYEEEE. The CDR3 is 13 residues long. The V gene lost 3 bases and the J gene lost 3 bases, with 9 bases spanning the gap. Using reference TRBV5-6 and TRBJ1-2 for the parts outside the CDR3, the full variable domain is DAGVTQSPTHLIKTRGQQVTLRCSPKSGHDTVSWYQQALGQGPQFIFQYYEEEERQRGNFPDRFSGHQFPNYSSELNVNALLLGDSALYLCASSSIVDYGYTFGSGTRLTVV.

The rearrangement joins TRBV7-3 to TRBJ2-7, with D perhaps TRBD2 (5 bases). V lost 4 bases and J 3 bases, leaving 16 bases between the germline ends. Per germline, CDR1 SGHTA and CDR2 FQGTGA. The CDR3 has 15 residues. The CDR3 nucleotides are TGTGCCAGCAGCTCCCAACCCGGAGAGGGCTACGAGCAGTACTTC. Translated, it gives CASSSQPGEGYEQYF.

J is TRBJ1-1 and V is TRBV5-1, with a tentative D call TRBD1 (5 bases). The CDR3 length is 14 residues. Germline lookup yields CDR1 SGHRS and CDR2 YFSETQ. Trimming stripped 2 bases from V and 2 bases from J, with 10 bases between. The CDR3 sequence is CASSLVGANTEAFF. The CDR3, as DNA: TGCGCCAGCAGCTTAGTAGGGGCCAACACTGAAGCTTTCTTT.

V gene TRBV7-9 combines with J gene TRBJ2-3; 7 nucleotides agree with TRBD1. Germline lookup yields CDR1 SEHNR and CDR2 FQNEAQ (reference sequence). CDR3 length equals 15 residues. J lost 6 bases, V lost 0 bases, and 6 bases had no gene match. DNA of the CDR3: TGTGCCAGCAGCTTAGCGGCAGGGGGATCGGATACGCAGTATTTT. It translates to CASSLAAGGSDTQYF.

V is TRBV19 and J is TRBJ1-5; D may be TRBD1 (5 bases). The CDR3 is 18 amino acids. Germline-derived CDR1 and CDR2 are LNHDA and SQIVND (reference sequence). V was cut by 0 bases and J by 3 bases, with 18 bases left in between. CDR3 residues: CASSIDLSGGANNQPQHF. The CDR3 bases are TGTGCCAGTAGTATAGATCTATCGGGGGGTGCGAACAATCAGCCCCAGCATTTT.